This TCR beta chain originates from a study of blood T cell repertoires in COVID-19 (dated by TCRdb to 2018 to 2020). With respect to the entire study: Samples covering the acute and convalescent phases of COVID-19 were provided by collaborators in the United States, Italy and Spain. The material from the prospective study consisted of cDNA or gDNA derived from T cells, B-cell-depleted T cells, or PBMCs. The dataset comprised deeply sampled blood TCRbeta repertoires from subjects exposed to, actively infected with, or recovered from COVID-19. The repertoires were released in a freely available public database intended as a resource for research on the immune response to SARS-CoV-2. The samples were drawn from the first 160 participants of the ongoing ImmuneRACE study and from over 950 subjects provided by 6 global collaborators. Nearly every sample came with metadata listing a de-identified subject ID, COVID-19 status, age in years and sex. Where available, HLA class I and class II types were taken from metadata supplied by the sample provider and were not determined by assay-based typing.

Study-level results and caveats: How much clinical and demographic metadata was included differed by source and by participant, and the metadata was provided uncurated.

The CDR3, cysteine through phenylalanine, is 14 amino acids long. CDR3 DNA is the only sequence kept; it has 42 bases, read in frame from the first base. The CDR1 and CDR2 encoded by the germline V gene are SGHVS and FQNEAQ. The V end loses 5 bases and the J end loses 1 base, and a stretch of 11 bases separates them. Details on this clone: This clone's antigen is unknown. No per-base quality is available; no much larger clone lies one base away.

Enrolling through a virtual design, the prospective study's participants ranged in age from about 18 to 89 years and lived across approximately 25 United States geographic areas. In the prospective study, participants were assigned to cohorts based on the clinical history participants reported in a screening survey and a study questionnaire. ImmuneRACE Cohort 3 recovered participants were defined by two consecutive negative NP/OP PCR tests, healthcare professional clearance, or symptom resolution. In the prospective study, whole blood, serum and a nasopharyngeal or oropharyngeal swab were collected from each participant by mobile phlebotomists. Prospective study participants could optionally give additional blood draws and questionnaires over an approximately two-month period. Before DNA extraction, prospective study blood samples were shipped either frozen or at room temperature. TCRbeta CDR3 regions were amplified from genomic DNA using the immunoSEQ Assay, a bias-controlled multiplex PCR. On the study's bioinformatics: Nucleated cell counts per sample were estimated from amplification of reference gene primers within the assay. Sequence reads were collapsed and filtered to measure the absolute abundance of every unique TCRbeta CDR3 rearrangement. For each sample, productive Simpson clonality was calculated by taking the square root of Simpson's diversity index across productive rearrangements. TCRdb mirrors the immuneACCESS table, restricted to in-frame sequences. Some clones are absent from its copies; in checked studies, under half trace to an unresolved V gene, and the reason for the others is unknown. V, J and clone size were drawn from that table, and D and trimming were deduced from the DNA. The sample contains 370,000 or so clones, 70% to 90% of them found a single time. The ten biggest clones cover approximately 1.2% of the sample.

This TCR came from a man aged 25 to 40 who had recovered from COVID-19. The chain uses TRBV7-8 and TRBJ1-1, and possibly TRBD1, on 6 matching bases. Sequencing used PBMCs or T cells enriched from blood (not recorded which). Here is the DNA: TGTGCCAGCAGCCCCGGACAGTCGAACACTGAAGCTTTCTTT. Translated, this gives CASSPGQSNTEAFF.